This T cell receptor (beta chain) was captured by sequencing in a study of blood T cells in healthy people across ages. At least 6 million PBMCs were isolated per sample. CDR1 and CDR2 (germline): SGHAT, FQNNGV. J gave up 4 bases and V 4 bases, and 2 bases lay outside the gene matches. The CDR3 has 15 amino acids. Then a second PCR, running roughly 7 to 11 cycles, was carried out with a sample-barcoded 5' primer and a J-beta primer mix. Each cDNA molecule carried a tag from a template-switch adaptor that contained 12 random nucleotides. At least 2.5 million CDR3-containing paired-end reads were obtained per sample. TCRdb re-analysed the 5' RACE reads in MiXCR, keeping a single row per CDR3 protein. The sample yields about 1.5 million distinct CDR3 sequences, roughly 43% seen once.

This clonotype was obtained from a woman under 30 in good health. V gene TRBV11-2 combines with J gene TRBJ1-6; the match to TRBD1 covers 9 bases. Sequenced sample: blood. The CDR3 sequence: CASSSGQGYNSPLHF. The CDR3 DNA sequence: TGTGCCAGCAGCTCGGGACAGGGATATAATTCACCCCTCCACTTT.